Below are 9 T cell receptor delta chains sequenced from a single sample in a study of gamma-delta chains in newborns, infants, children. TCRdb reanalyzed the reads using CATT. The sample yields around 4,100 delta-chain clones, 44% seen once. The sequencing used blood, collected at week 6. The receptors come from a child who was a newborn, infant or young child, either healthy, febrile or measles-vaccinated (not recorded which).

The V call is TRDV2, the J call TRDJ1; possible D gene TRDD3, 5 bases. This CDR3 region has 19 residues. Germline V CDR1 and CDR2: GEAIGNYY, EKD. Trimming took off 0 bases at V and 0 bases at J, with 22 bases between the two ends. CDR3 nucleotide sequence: TGTGCCTGTGACACCGTAGGGATGACCCGATTCGACTACACCGATAAACTCATCTTT. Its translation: CACDTVGMTRFDYTDKLIF.

CDR3 sequence: CALGDPLPVLGDNRRELIF. In DNA, the CDR3 is TGTGCTCTTGGGGACCCCCTTCCCGTACTGGGGGATAACAGGAGAGAACTCATCTTT. The chain carries TRDV1 and TRDJ1; the match to TRDD3 covers 11 bases. The CDR3 sequence is 19 residues long. The germline gives CDR1 TSWWSYY, CDR2 QGS. Trimming removed 3 bases from V and 9 bases from J; junction bases left unmatched: 21.

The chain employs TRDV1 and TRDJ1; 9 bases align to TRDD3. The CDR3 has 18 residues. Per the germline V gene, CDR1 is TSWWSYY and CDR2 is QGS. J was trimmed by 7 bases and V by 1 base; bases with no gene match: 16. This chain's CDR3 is CALGERATGGIPGGKLIF. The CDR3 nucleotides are TGTGCTCTTGGGGAACGAGCAACCGGGGGGATACCCGGGGGTAAACTCATCTTT.

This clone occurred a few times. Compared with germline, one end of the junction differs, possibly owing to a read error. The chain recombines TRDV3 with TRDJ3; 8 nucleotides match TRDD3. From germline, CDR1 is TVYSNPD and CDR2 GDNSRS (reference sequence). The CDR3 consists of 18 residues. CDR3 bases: TGTGCCCCCCGAACACCATGGGGATACACCTGGGACGCCCGACAGATGTTTTTC. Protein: CAPRTPWGYTWDARQMFF.

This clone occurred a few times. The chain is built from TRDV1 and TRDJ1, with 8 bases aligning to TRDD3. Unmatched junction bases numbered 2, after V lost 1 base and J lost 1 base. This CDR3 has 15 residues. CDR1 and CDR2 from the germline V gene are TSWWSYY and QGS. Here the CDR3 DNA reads TGTGCTCTTGGGGAACGTGGGGGATCCACCGATAAACTCATCTTT. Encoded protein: CALGERGGSTDKLIF.

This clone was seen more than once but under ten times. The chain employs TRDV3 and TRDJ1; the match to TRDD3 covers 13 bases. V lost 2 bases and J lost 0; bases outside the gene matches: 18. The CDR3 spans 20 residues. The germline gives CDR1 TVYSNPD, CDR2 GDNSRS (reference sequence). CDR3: CAFSSVSYTGGYVYTDKLIF. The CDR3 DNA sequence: TGTGCCTTTTCTTCCGTCTCCTACACTGGGGGATACGTGTACACCGATAAACTCATCTTT.

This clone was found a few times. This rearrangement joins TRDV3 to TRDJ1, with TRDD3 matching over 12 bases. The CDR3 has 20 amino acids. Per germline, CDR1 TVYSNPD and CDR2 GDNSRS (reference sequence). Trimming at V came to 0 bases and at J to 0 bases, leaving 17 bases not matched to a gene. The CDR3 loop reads CAFRKPDWGIPILYTDKLIF. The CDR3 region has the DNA TGTGCCTTTAGGAAACCCGACTGGGGGATACCGATCCTGTACACCGATAAACTCATCTTT. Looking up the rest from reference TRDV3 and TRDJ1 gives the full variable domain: CDKVTQSSPDQTVASGSEVVLLCTYDTVYSNPDLFWYRIRPDYSFQFVFYGDNSRSEGADFTQGRFSVKHILTQKAFHLVISPVRTEDSATYYCAFRKPDWGIPILYTDKLIFGKGTRVTVEP.

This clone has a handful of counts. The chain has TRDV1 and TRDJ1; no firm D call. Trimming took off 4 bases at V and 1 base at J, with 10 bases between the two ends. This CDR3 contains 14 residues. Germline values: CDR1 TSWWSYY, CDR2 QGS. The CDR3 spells CALGGLLPTDKLIF. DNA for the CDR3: TGTGCTCTTGGGGGACTTCTCCCCACCGATAAACTCATCTTT.

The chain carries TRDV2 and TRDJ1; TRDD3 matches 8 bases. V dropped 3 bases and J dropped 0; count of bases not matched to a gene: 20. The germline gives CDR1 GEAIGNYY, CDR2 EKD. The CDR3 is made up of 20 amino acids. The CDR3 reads CACDSLLGALTDSYTDKLIF. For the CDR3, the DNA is TGTGCCTGTGACTCACTACTGGGGGCTTTAACCGATTCTTACACCGATAAACTCATCTTT.